The 24 T cell receptor beta chains in this list originate from one sample, sequenced in a study of T cell repertoires and HLA-DP antigens. Their specific antigens are unknown. Sequencing used immunoSEQ multiplex PCR; TCRdb keeps in-frame clones, though not all of them. This table has some 110,000 clones, 85% to 95% appearing once. Sequencing was performed on CD4+ T cells from PBMCs. These receptor sequences come from a woman in her late teens or twenties in good health and CMV-seronegative.

The rearrangement links TRBV5-6 to TRBJ2-6, with 8 bases fitting TRBD1. CDR1 and CDR2 (germline): SGHDT, YYEEEE. V was pared by 0 bases and J by 0 bases, with 8 bases of the junction left unmatched. The length of the CDR3 is 19 residues. CDR3 nucleotides: TGTGCCAGCAGCTTGGTGGGAGACAGGGGAAGCTCTGGGGCCAACGTCCTGACTTTC. Translation: CASSLVGDRGSSGANVLTF.

The chain couples TRBV20-1 to TRBJ1-1; tentative D call: TRBD1 (6 bases). Trimming took 5 bases from V and 6 from J, leaving 10 bases between them. CDR3 length: 11 residues. Germline-derived CDR1 and CDR2 are DFQATT and SNEGSKA (reference sequence). DNA for the CDR3: TGCAGTGCTCGGACAGACGCTGAAGCTTTCTTT. Its protein product is CSARTDAEAFF.

This chain links TRBV5-4 with TRBJ2-3; 12 nucleotides line up with TRBD2. CDR3 length: 16 amino acids. The germline CDR1 and CDR2 sequences are SGHNT and YYREEE (reference sequence). V lost 4 bases and J lost 5; bases outside the gene matches: 8. The CDR3 DNA is TGTGCCAGCAGCACGGGACTAGCGGGCCGACGAGATACGCAGTATTTT. Its translation: CASSTGLAGRRDTQYF.

Comments on this clone: At the DNA level, this CDR3 is encoded by other sequences in the same sample as well. The chain has TRBV9 and TRBJ2-7; D gene unclear. CDR3 length equals 14 residues. Germline loops: CDR1 SGDLS, CDR2 YYNGEE. Trimming removed 0 bases at V and 0 bases at J, with 7 bases between. This CDR3 reads CASSVGSGSYEQYF. The CDR3 bases are TGTGCCAGCAGCGTAGGATCAGGCTCCTACGAGCAGTACTTC.

This rearrangement joins TRBV5-1 to TRBJ1-5; no firm D call. The germline gives CDR1 SGHRS, CDR2 YFSETQ. The CDR3 totals 15 residues. V was shortened by 0 bases and J by 6 bases, with 13 bases between the two germline ends. The CDR3 region is CASSLEGSGIQPQHF. The CDR3 nucleotides read TGCGCCAGCAGCTTGGAGGGTTCGGGGATTCAGCCCCAGCATTTT. Supplemented by reference TRBV5-1 and TRBJ1-5, the full variable domain reads KAGVTQTPRYLIKTRGQQVTLSCSPISGHRSVSWYQQTPGQGLQFLFEYFSETQRNKGNFPGRFSGRQFSNSRSEMNVSTLELGDSALYLCASSLEGSGIQPQHFGDGTRLSIL.

The count of this clone is one. The rearrangement joins TRBV7-3 to TRBJ2-2; D is ambiguous. CDR1 and CDR2 (germline): SGHTA, FQGTGA. CDR3 size: 13 residues. Trimming removed 2 bases at V and 4 bases at J, with 5 bases between. The CDR3, as DNA: TGTGCCAGCAGCTTAGTACCCACCGGGGAGCTGTTTTTT. The encoded protein is CASSLVPTGELFF.

CDR3 nucleotide sequence: TGTGCCAGCAGTGAATTTAAGACAGCAGTCTCCTACAATGAGCAGTTCTTC. Protein: CASSEFKTAVSYNEQFF. The chain links TRBV6-1 to TRBJ2-1, with D tentatively TRBD1 (5 bases). Deletions cut 2 bases from V and 0 bases from J, with 14 bases between. The CDR3 is 17 amino acids. Germline V lookup: CDR1 MNHNS, CDR2 SASEGT.

This rearrangement joins TRBV18 to TRBJ1-4; D might be TRBD1 (6 bases). Germline CDR1 and CDR2: KGHSH and LQKENI. The CDR3 loop spans 15 amino acids. V lost 0 bases to trimming and J lost 8 bases, with 13 bases between them. This CDR3 is CASSPPPGQSEKLFF. The CDR3 nucleotides are TGTGCCAGCTCACCACCGCCCGGACAGAGCGAAAAACTGTTTTTT.

V and J are TRBV4-1 and TRBJ2-1, with 9 positions matching TRBD1. CDR3 length: 14 residues. V dropped 1 base and J dropped 7; count of bases not matched to a gene: 2. The germline CDR1 and CDR2 sequences are MGHRA and YSYEKL. Written as DNA, the CDR3 is TGCGCCAGCAGCCAAGGACAGGGGGGGAATGAGCAGTTCTTC. Residues: CASSQGQGGNEQFF.

A note on this clone: Sequence at one end of the junction differs from germline and may be a read error. The chain links TRBV18 to TRBJ2-7; D perhaps matches TRBD2 (5 bases). CDR1 and CDR2 (germline): KGHSH, LQKENI. This CDR3 spans 13 amino acids. CDR3 bases: TGTGTCAGCTCCCCCCAGAGGGAACTCGAGCAGTACTTC. This translates into CVSSPQRELEQYF.

V is TRBV27 and J is TRBJ2-7; D is unclear. Germline CDR1 reads MNHEY; CDR2 reads SMNVEV (reference sequence). V gave up 8 bases and J gave up 1 base, with 0 bases separating them. The CDR3 totals 9 residues. The CDR3 here is CASSYEQYV. CDR3 coding DNA: TGTGCCAGCTCCTACGAGCAGTACGTC.

The V gene is TRBV11-2, the J gene TRBJ2-1, with 10 bases matching TRBD1. Trimming at V came to 7 bases and at J to 7 bases, leaving 7 bases not matched to a gene. The germline V gene encodes CDR1 SGHAT and CDR2 FQNNGV. The CDR3 consists of 14 residues. This CDR3 is CASTEPDRGNEQFF. The CDR3 DNA is TGTGCCAGCACCGAACCGGACAGGGGGAATGAGCAGTTCTTC.

This clone was seen only once. The rearrangement links TRBV6-1 to TRBJ1-5; 8 bases are a match to TRBD1. Unmatched junction bases numbered 3, after V lost 3 bases and J lost 5 bases. Germline lookup yields CDR1 MNHNS and CDR2 SASEGT. This CDR3 has 14 residues. The CDR3 here is CASSDLTGDQPQHF. The DNA of the CDR3 is TGTGCCAGCAGTGACCTGACAGGGGATCAGCCCCAGCATTTT.

The count of this clone is one. The chain recombines TRBV11-2 with TRBJ2-1; a possible D gene is TRBD2 (5 bases). Germline V lookup: CDR1 SGHAT, CDR2 FQNNGV. The CDR3 spans 15 residues. Trimming left V 1 base short and J 0 bases short, with 7 bases between. The DNA for the CDR3 is TGTGCCAGCAGCTTAGTGGCGGGCTCCTACAATGAGCAGTTCTTC. It translates to CASSLVAGSYNEQFF.

The gene calls are TRBV6-5 and TRBJ1-1, with a tentative D call TRBD1 (6 bases). Germline lookup yields CDR1 MNHEY and CDR2 SVGAGI. Trimming removed 0 bases at V and 1 base at J, with 12 bases between. CDR3 length: 16 residues. The CDR3 DNA reads as TGTGCCAGCAGTTACTCTGGGGGCCCCTCGAACACTGAAGCTTTCTTT. Translation gives CASSYSGGPSNTEAFF.

CDR3: CASSSPGLPYEQYV. The CDR3 DNA reads as TGTGCCAGCAGTTCCCCCGGACTTCCCTACGAGCAGTACGTC. The rearrangement uses TRBV28 and TRBJ2-7; the D gene is possibly TRBD2 (5 bases). V gave up 4 bases and J gave up 2 bases, with 12 bases separating them. The germline gives CDR1 MDHEN, CDR2 SYDVKM. This CDR3 is built from 14 residues.

V is TRBV10-2 and J is TRBJ2-1; unclear D gene. The CDR3 is 12 residues long. Trimming pared 10 bases from V and 3 bases from J, leaving 10 bases between. Germline CDR1 is WSHSY and CDR2 is SAAADI. The CDR3 bases are TGCGCCACTACAACTGGCTACAATGAGCAGTTCTTC. Translated, it gives CATTTGYNEQFF.

The rearrangement joins TRBV5-6 to TRBJ1-2; D remains unclear. Germline CDR1 and CDR2: SGHDT and YYEEEE. The CDR3 consists of 13 residues. With 2 bases removed from V and 4 bases from J, the gap between germline ends came to 9 bases. CDR3 in DNA: TGTGCCAGCAGCTTCGGCAGGCTCTATGGCTACACCTTC. It encodes CASSFGRLYGYTF.

The V call is TRBV7-8, the J call TRBJ1-1; possibly TRBD1 for D (5 bases). Trimming shortened V by 1 base and J by 5 bases, and 8 bases separated the two germline ends. The germline gives CDR1 SGHVS, CDR2 FQNEAQ. The CDR3 has 13 residues. The CDR3 loop reads CASSLGGGTEAFF. The CDR3 bases are TGTGCCAGCAGCTTAGGGGGGGGAACTGAAGCTTTCTTT.

The J gene is TRBJ2-5, the V gene TRBV14; TRBD1 or TRBD2 may be the D gene (5 bases each). This CDR3 region has 13 residues. Trimming removed 8 bases from V and 2 bases from J, with 12 bases in between. Germline-derived CDR1 and CDR2 are SGHDN and FVKESK. The CDR3 region has the DNA TGTGCCAGCGGGACCATAGGGCAAGAGACCCAGTACTTC. It codes for CASGTIGQETQYF.

The genes are TRBV9 and TRBJ1-4, with D possibly matching TRBD1 (6 bases). Trimming pared 3 bases from V and 3 bases from J, leaving 24 bases between. Looked up from germline, CDR1 is SGDLS and CDR2 is YYNGEE. The CDR3 length is 19 residues. Here the CDR3 DNA reads TGTGCCAGCAGCGCCCCGGCCCGACCGGGGGCAGGAGCTAATGAAAAACTGTTTTTT. Translated: CASSAPARPGAGANEKLFF.

This clone turned up a few times. The chain uses TRBV4-1 and TRBJ1-6; unclear D gene. The CDR3 is 15 residues long. From germline, CDR1 is MGHRA and CDR2 YSYEKL. The V and J ends lost 5 bases and 3 bases respectively, with 11 bases between them. In DNA, the CDR3 is TGCGCCAGCAGCGTCGCGGTCAACTATAATTCACCCCTCCACTTT. Its translation is CASSVAVNYNSPLHF.

The chain recombines TRBV4-2 with TRBJ2-7; 7 bases match TRBD1. The trim removed 0 bases at V and 0 bases at J, leaving 11 bases unmatched. The CDR3 loop spans 18 amino acids. CDR1 LGHNA and CDR2 YNFKEQ come from the germline V gene. CDR3 coding DNA: TGTGCCAGCAGCCAAGAAATACCCTCGCAGGGGGTCTCCTACGAGCAGTACGTC. This encodes CASSQEIPSQGVSYEQYV.

The CDR3 DNA sequence: TGTGCCAGCAGTTTGGGAACTAACTATAATTCACCCCTCCACTTT. It translates to CASSLGTNYNSPLHF. V gene TRBV6-5 combines with J gene TRBJ1-6; no firm D call. V was cut by 4 bases and J by 3 bases, with 10 bases left in between. From germline, CDR1 is MNHEY and CDR2 SVGAGI. The CDR3 contains 15 residues.